This section outlines one T cell receptor (beta chain) sequence together with its context. Its antigen is not known. The CDR3 totals 17 residues. The germline V and J ends were trimmed by 5 bases and 3 bases, with 22 bases remaining between them. Germline loops: CDR1 MDHEN, CDR2 SYDVKM. This record comes from a study of response to subunit inactivated influenza vaccine. Study-wide points: Authors suggested each seasonal influenza vaccination recruits few new T cells.

TCRdb used MiXCR to reprocess the RT-PCR reads, holding one entry per CDR3 protein. The sample records over 300,000 distinct CDR3 sequences, 21% being singletons. The receptor was derived from a man aged 45 to 70 who received an inactivated influenza vaccine. The chain joins TRBV28 to TRBJ2-5, with D maybe TRBD2 (6 bases). The material sequenced was PBMCs from blood, taken approximately 20 months after vaccination. CDR3 loop: CASSPRWGGGLEETQYF. The CDR3 DNA sequence: TGTGCCAGCAGTCCCCGGTGGGGAGGCGGATTGGAAGAGACCCAGTACTTC.